Following are 18 T cell receptor beta chains from one sample sequenced in a study of PD-L1 blockade in urothelial cancer. The method was immunoSEQ multiplex PCR; TCRdb's version includes in-frame clones alone and lacks a portion of them. The sample includes about 80,000 clones, around 87% seen only once; the top ten take about 6%. This specimen was PBMCs, taken around atezolizumab (anti-PD-L1) treatment. All receptors come from a woman between 65 and 79 years old with urothelial cancer.

This clone has a handful of counts. The V call is TRBV5-1, the J call TRBJ1-2; D is unclear. The germline CDR1 and CDR2 sequences are SGHRS and YFSETQ. V was trimmed by 3 bases and J by 8 bases, leaving 11 bases between them. This CDR3 has 12 amino acids. The CDR3, as DNA: TGCGCCAGCAGCTCCTCGACGGGAGGCTACACCTTC. It is translated as CASSSSTGGYTF. Supplemented by reference TRBV5-1 and TRBJ1-2, the full variable domain reads KAGVTQTPRYLIKTRGQQVTLSCSPISGHRSVSWYQQTPGQGLQFLFEYFSETQRNKGNFPGRFSGRQFSNSRSEMNVSTLELGDSALYLCASSSSTGGYTFGSGTRLTVV.

V is TRBV28 and J is TRBJ1-5, with unresolved D. The V end lost 1 base, the J end lost 1 base, and 8 bases lay between the germline ends. CDR1 and CDR2 from the germline V gene are MDHEN and SYDVKM. This CDR3 is built from 15 residues. This chain's CDR3 is CASSLFWASNQPQHF. CDR3 sequence (DNA): TGTGCCAGCAGTTTATTCTGGGCGAGCAATCAGCCCCAGCATTTT.

This clone was counted once. The V and J genes are TRBV30 and TRBJ1-1; 9 bases align to TRBD1. Germline V gives CDR1 GTSNPN, CDR2 SVGIG (reference sequence). CDR3 size: 15 residues. With V trimmed by 2 bases and J by 5 bases, 9 bases remained unmatched. This CDR3 is CAWSSLQGAGTEAFF. The CDR3 DNA follows: TGTGCCTGGAGTTCCTTACAGGGGGCGGGAACTGAAGCTTTCTTT.

V gene TRBV19 combines with J gene TRBJ1-5; a possible D gene is TRBD1 (5 bases). The V and J ends lost 6 bases and 0 bases respectively, with 12 bases between them. The CDR3 length is 15 residues. Germline assignment: CDR1 LNHDA and CDR2 SQIVND (reference sequence). CDR3 in amino acids: CASSWGVISNQPQHF. The DNA of the CDR3 is TGTGCCAGTAGCTGGGGGGTCATTAGCAATCAGCCCCAGCATTTT.

This clone came up a few times. This chain links TRBV6-4 with TRBJ2-3; 7 bases fit TRBD1. Germline-derived CDR1 and CDR2 are MRHNA and SNTAGT. Trimming cost V 0 bases and J 4 bases; bases outside gene matches: 13. The CDR3 loop spans 18 amino acids. For the CDR3, the DNA is TGTGCCAGCAGTGACTCCGGACAGGCGACCTATCCCCCAGATACGCAGTATTTT. Protein: CASSDSGQATYPPDTQYF.

CDR3 sequence: CASSQISARGTVEQFF. The DNA of the CDR3 is TGTGCCAGCAGCCAAATTTCAGCGCGGGGGACCGTTGAGCAGTTCTTC. V is TRBV7-6 and J is TRBJ2-1; 7 bases map to TRBD2. The ends lost 5 bases at V and 9 bases at J; junction bases unmatched: 16. CDR3 length equals 16 residues. Germline V lookup: CDR1 SGHVS, CDR2 FNYEAQ.

The CDR3, as DNA: TGCGCCAGCAGCCAAGATCGGTTCAGGGGTCGGGAGACCCAGTACTTC. It encodes CASSQDRFRGRETQYF. The chain combines TRBV4-1 with TRBJ2-5, with D perhaps TRBD1 (6 bases). Trimming stripped 0 bases from V and 5 bases from J, with 16 bases between. This CDR3 has 16 residues. Germline CDR1 is MGHRA and CDR2 is YSYEKL.

This clone was detected once. The chain combines TRBV5-4 with TRBJ2-7; D is unresolved. CDR1 and CDR2 from the germline V gene are SGHNT and YYREEE (reference sequence). Trimming cost V 4 bases and J 0 bases, with 8 bases left between them. The CDR3 runs 13 residues. CDR3 DNA sequence: TGTGCCAGCAGCGAAAGGAGCTCCTACGAGCAGTACTTC. Translated: CASSERSSYEQYF.

The rearrangement uses TRBV2 and TRBJ1-3; D remains unclear. The CDR3 length is 15 residues. Looked up from germline, CDR1 is SNHLY and CDR2 is FYNNEI. The V end lost 2 bases, the J end lost 0 bases, and 8 bases lay between the germline ends. The CDR3 DNA is TGTGCCAGCAGTGAAAACCGGGGCTCTGGAAACACCATATATTTT. It encodes CASSENRGSGNTIYF.

This clone was found a few times. The gene calls are TRBV6-5 and TRBJ2-7, with 7 bases matching TRBD1. The V gene's germline CDR1 is MNHEY and CDR2 SVGAGI. Losses at the gene ends were 6 bases for V and 5 bases for J; bases not matched to a gene: 7. This CDR3 spans 13 amino acids. CDR3 sequence: CASRRDRTNEQYF. CDR3 nucleotides: TGTGCCAGCAGACGGGACAGAACAAACGAGCAGTACTTC.

V and J are TRBV28 and TRBJ1-1; D is unresolved. The CDR3 consists of 14 residues. The V gene lost 6 bases and the J gene lost 2 bases, with 13 bases spanning the gap. Germline CDR1 is MDHEN and CDR2 is SYDVKM. The CDR3 DNA is TGTGCCAGCAGGCTTCCCCTCGGTAACACTGAAGCTTTCTTT. It specifies CASRLPLGNTEAFF.

The chain employs TRBV10-2 and TRBJ1-1; D is ambiguous. V lost 6 bases and J 2 bases, leaving 4 bases between the germline ends. CDR1 WSHSY and CDR2 SAAADI come from the germline V gene. The CDR3 length is 11 residues. This CDR3 reads CASSFNTEAFF. The DNA for the CDR3 is TGCGCCAGCAGCTTCAACACTGAAGCTTTCTTT.

The chain recombines TRBV15 with TRBJ1-2; 7 bases fit TRBD1. The J segment lost 5 bases and the V segment lost 5 bases, leaving 8 bases of the junction unmatched. CDR3 length: 14 amino acids. Germline V CDR1 and CDR2: LNHNV, YYDKDF (reference sequence). In DNA, the CDR3 is TGTGCCACCAGCCCATCAGGGGGAAATTATGGCTACACCTTC. Its protein is CATSPSGGNYGYTF.

V and J are TRBV19 and TRBJ2-5; a possible D gene is TRBD1 (6 bases). There are 15 residues in the CDR3. Germline lookup yields CDR1 LNHDA and CDR2 SQIVND (reference sequence). V was shortened by 5 bases and J by 1 base, with 14 bases between the two germline ends. The CDR3 is CASSSPRQVQETQYF. CDR3 bases: TGTGCCAGTAGTTCCCCTCGACAGGTCCAAGAGACCCAGTACTTC.

The rearrangement uses TRBV28 and TRBJ2-1, with 8 bases fitting TRBD2. J lost 1 base, V lost 5 bases, and 4 bases had no gene match. From germline, CDR1 is MDHEN and CDR2 SYDVKM. The CDR3 has 15 residues. CDR3 in amino acids: CASSIAGPSYNEQFF. CDR3 coding DNA: TGTGCCAGCAGTATAGCGGGGCCATCCTACAATGAGCAGTTCTTC.

V usage is TRBV29-1 and J usage is TRBJ2-7; weak D call: TRBD2 (5 bases). The CDR3 loop spans 11 amino acids. The V gene lost 2 bases and the J gene lost 9 bases, with 11 bases spanning the gap. The germline CDR1 and CDR2 sequences are SQVTM and ANQGSEA. CDR3 in DNA: TGCAGCGTTGAAAGCCGGGAAGGGCAGTACTTC. Its protein is CSVESREGQYF.

This clone was observed a handful of times. The V gene is TRBV6-5, the J gene TRBJ1-1; 9 bases agree with TRBD1. V trimming: 10 bases; J trimming: 5 bases; junction bases outside the gene matches: 8. The CDR3 sequence is 13 residues long. The germline V gene has CDR1 MNHEY and CDR2 SVGAGI. The DNA for the CDR3 is TGTGCCACGGTGGACAGGGGTTGGACTGAAGCTTTCTTT. The encoded protein is CATVDRGWTEAFF.

The chain uses TRBV10-1 and TRBJ2-7, with D perhaps matching TRBD1 (5 bases). Germline assignment: CDR1 WNHNN and CDR2 SYGVQD (reference sequence). This CDR3 contains 16 residues. V lost 6 bases and J 0 bases, leaving 18 bases between the germline ends. CDR3 amino acids: CASRGFLTGRSYEQYF. CDR3 sequence (DNA): TGCGCCAGCAGAGGTTTTCTAACAGGTCGCTCCTACGAGCAGTACTTC.